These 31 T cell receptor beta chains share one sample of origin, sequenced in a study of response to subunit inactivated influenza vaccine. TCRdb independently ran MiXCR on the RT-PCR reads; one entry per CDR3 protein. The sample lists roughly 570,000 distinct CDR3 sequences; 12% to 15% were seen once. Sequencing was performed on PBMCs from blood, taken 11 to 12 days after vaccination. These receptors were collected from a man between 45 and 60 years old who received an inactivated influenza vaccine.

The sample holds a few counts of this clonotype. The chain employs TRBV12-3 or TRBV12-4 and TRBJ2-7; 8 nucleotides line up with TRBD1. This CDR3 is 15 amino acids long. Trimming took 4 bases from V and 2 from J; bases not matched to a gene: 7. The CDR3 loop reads CASSWGTGKTYEQYF. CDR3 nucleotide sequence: TGTGCCAGCAGTTGGGGGACAGGAAAGACCTACGAGCAGTACTTC.

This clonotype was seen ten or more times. The CDR3 here is CASSQVSRNSPLHF. CDR3 coding DNA: TGTGCCAGCAGCCAAGTATCTCGTAATTCACCCCTCCACTTT. This chain joins TRBV3-1 and TRBJ1-6; D ambiguous. Trimming removed 1 base at V and 6 bases at J, with 7 bases between. Germline V lookup: CDR1 LGHDT, CDR2 YNNKEL (reference sequence). This CDR3 contains 14 residues.

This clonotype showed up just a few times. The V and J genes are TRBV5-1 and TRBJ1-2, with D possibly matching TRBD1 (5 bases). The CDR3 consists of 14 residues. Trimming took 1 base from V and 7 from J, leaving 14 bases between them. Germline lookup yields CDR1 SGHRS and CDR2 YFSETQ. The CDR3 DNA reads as TGCGCCAGCAGCTTGAGTGTAAGGGACGTTGGCTACACCTTC. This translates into CASSLSVRDVGYTF.

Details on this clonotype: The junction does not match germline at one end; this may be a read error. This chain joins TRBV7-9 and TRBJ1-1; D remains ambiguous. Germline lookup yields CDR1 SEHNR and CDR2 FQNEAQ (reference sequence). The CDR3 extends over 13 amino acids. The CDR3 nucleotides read TGTGCCAGCGGCTTAATAGCTGCACCTGAAGCTTTCTTT. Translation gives CASGLIAAPEAFF.

The CDR3 DNA reads as TGTGCCAGCAGTTTATATGGTATGCCCTACGAGCAGTACTTC. As protein: CASSLYGMPYEQYF. This chain joins TRBV28 and TRBJ2-7; unclear D gene. Germline CDR1 MDHEN, CDR2 SYDVKM. This CDR3 spans 14 amino acids. The V and J ends lost 1 base and 2 bases respectively, with 9 bases between them.

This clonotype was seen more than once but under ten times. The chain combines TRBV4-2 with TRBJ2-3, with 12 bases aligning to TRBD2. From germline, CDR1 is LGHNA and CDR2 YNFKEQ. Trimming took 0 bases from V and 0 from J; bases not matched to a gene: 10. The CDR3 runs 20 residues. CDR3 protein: CASSQDPSSGGAESTDTQYF. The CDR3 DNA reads TGTGCCAGCAGCCAAGACCCGTCTAGCGGGGGGGCCGAGAGCACAGATACGCAGTATTTT.

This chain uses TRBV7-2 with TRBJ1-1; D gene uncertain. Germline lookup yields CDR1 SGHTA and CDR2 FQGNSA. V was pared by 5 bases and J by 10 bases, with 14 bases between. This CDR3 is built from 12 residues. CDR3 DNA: TGTGCCAGCAGCCCGAGAATAGGCGTAGCTTTCTTT. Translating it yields CASSPRIGVAFF.

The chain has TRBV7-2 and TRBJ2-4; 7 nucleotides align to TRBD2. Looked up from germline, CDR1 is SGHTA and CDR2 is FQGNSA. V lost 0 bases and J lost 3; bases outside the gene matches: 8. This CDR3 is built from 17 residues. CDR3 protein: CASSLAGRGIDKNIQYF. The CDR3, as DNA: TGTGCCAGCAGCTTAGCGGGGCGGGGGATAGACAAAAACATTCAGTACTTC. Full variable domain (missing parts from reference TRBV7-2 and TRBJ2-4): GAGVSQSPSNKVTEKGKDVELRCDPISGHTALYWYRQSLGQGLEFLIYFQGNSAPDKSGLPSDRFSAERTGGSVSTLTIQRTQQEDSAVYLCASSLAGRGIDKNIQYFGAGTRLSVL.

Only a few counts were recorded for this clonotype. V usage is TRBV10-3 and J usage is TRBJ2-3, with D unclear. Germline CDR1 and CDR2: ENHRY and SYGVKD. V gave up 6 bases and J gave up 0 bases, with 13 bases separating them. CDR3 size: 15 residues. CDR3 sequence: CAISSGLLSTDTQYF. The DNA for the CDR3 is TGTGCCATCAGCAGTGGGCTCCTTAGCACAGATACGCAGTATTTT.

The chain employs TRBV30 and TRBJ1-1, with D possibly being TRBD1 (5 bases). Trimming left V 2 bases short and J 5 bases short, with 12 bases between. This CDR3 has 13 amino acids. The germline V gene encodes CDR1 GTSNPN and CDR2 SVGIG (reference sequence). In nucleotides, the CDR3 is TGTGCCTGGAGTAACAGCGGGGCGACTGAAGCTTTCTTT. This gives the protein CAWSNSGATEAFF.

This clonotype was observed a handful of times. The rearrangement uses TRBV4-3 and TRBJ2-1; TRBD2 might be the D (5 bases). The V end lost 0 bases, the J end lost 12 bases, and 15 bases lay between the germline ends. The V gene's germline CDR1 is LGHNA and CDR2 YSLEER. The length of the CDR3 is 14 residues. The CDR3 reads CASSQDLRAARQFF. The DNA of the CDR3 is TGCGCCAGCAGCCAAGACCTGAGGGCCGCGAGGCAGTTCTTC.

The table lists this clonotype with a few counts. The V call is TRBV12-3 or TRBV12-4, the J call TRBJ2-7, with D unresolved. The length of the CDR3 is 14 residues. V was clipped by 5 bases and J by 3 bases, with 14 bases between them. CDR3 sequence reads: CASSISGLDYEQYF. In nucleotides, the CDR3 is TGTGCCAGCAGTATCTCCGGGTTAGACTACGAGCAGTACTTC.

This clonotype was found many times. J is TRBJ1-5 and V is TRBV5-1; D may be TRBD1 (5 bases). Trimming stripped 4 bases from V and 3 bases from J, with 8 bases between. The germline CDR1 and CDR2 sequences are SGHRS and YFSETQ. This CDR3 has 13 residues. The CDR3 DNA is TGCGCCAGCAGCCCAGGGCCCAATCAGCCCCAGCATTTT. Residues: CASSPGPNQPQHF.

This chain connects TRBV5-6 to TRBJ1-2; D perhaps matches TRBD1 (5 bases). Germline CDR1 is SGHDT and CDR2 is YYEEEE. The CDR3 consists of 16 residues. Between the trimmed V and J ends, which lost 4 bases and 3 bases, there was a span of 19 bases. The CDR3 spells CASSPNRAGSDYGYTF. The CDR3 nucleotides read TGTGCCAGCAGCCCGAACCGGGCAGGGAGTGACTATGGCTACACCTTC. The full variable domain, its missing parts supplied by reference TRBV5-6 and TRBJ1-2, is DAGVTQSPTHLIKTRGQQVTLRCSPKSGHDTVSWYQQALGQGPQFIFQYYEEEERQRGNFPDRFSGHQFPNYSSELNVNALLLGDSALYLCASSPNRAGSDYGYTFGSGTRLTVV.

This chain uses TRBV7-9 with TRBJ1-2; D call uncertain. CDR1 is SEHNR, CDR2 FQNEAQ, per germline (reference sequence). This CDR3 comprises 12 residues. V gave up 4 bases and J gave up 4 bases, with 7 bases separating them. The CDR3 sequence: CASSSLAYGYTF. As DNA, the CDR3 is TGTGCCAGCAGCTCTCTAGCCTATGGCTACACCTTC.

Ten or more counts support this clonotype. The CDR3 coding sequence is TGCAGTGCCACAGCAACCGGGACTGTAGACAATGAGCAGTTCTTC. It encodes CSATATGTVDNEQFF. This sequence joins TRBV20-1 and TRBJ2-1, with D possibly TRBD2 on 6 matching bases. From germline, CDR1 is DFQATT and CDR2 SNEGSKA (reference sequence). The CDR3 is 15 residues long. Trimming removed 6 bases at V and 5 bases at J, with 20 bases between.

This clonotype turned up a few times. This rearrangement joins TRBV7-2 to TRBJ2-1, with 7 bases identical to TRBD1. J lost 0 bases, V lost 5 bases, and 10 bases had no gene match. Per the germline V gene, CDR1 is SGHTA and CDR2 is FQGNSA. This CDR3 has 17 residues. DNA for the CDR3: TGTGCCAGCAGCCCACGGACAGGTATGAGCTCCTACAATGAGCAGTTCTTC. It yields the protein CASSPRTGMSSYNEQFF.

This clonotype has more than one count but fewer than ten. CDR3 residues: CASSVEPRYTVDEQFF. In DNA, the CDR3 is TGTGCCAGCAGCGTAGAACCTAGATATACAGTGGATGAGCAGTTCTTC. The chain joins TRBV9 to TRBJ2-1, with D uncertain. CDR1 and CDR2 from the germline V gene are SGDLS and YYNGEE. Trimming took off 0 bases at V and 8 bases at J, with 18 bases between the two ends. This CDR3 comprises 16 residues.

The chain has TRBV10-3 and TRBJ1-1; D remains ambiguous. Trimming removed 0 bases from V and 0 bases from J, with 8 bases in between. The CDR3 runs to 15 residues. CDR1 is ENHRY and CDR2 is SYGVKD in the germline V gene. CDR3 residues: CAISESTGLNTEAFF. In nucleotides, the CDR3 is TGTGCCATCAGTGAGTCGACGGGCCTGAACACTGAAGCTTTCTTT.

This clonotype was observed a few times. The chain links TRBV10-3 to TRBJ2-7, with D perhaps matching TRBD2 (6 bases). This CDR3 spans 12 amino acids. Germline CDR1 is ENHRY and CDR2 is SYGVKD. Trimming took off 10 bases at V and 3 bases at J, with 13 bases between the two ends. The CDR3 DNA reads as TGTGCCAACGCGGCGGGGAACTACGAGCAGTACTTC. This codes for CANAAGNYEQYF.

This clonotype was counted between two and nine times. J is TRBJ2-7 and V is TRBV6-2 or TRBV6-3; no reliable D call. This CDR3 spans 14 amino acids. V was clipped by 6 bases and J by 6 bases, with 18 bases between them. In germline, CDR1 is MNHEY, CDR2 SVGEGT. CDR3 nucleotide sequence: TGTGCCAGCAGACCGGGCGGAGTCCGGCTCGAGCAGTACTTC. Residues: CASRPGGVRLEQYF.

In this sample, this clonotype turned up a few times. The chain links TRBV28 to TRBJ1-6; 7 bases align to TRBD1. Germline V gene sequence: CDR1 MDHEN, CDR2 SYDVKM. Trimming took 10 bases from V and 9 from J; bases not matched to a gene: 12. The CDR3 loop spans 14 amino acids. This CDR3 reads CATSQTGSGSPLHF. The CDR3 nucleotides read TGTGCCACCAGCCAGACAGGGTCCGGTTCACCCCTCCACTTT.

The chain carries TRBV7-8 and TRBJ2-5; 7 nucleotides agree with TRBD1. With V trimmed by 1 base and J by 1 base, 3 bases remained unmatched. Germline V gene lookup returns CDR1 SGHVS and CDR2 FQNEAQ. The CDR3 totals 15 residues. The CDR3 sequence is CASSLETGSQETQYF. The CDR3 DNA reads TGTGCCAGCAGCTTAGAGACAGGGAGCCAAGAGACCCAGTACTTC.

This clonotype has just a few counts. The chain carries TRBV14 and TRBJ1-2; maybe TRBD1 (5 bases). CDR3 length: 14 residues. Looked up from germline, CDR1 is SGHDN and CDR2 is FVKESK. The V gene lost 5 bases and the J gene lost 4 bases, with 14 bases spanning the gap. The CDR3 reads CASSAQGRVYGYTF. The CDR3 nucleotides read TGTGCCAGCAGCGCTCAGGGACGGGTCTATGGCTACACCTTC.

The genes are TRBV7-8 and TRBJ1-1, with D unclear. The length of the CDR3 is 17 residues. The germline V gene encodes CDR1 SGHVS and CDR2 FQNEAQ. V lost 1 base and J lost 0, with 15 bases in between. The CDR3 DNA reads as TGTGCCAGCAGCTTAGGAAGTTTAGGACGGATGAACACTGAAGCTTTCTTT. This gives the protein CASSLGSLGRMNTEAFF.

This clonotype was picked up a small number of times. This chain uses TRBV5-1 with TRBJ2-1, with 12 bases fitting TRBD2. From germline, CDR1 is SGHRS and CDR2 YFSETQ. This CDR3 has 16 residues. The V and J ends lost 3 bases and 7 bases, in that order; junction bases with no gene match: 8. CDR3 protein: CASSYPSGRAENEQFF. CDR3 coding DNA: TGCGCCAGCAGCTACCCTAGCGGGAGGGCCGAAAATGAGCAGTTCTTC.

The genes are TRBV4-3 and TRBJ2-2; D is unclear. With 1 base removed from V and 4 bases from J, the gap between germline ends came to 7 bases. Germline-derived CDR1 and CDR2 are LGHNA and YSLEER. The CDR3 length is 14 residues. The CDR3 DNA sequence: TGCGCCAGCAGCCAAGTACTACTCACCGGGGAGCTGTTTTTT. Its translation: CASSQVLLTGELFF.

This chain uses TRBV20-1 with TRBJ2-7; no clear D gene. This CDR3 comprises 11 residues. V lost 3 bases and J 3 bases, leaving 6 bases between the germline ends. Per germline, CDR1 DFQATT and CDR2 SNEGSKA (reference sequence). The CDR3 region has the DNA TGCAGTGCTAGTCAGCTCTACGAGCAGTACTTC. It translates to CSASQLYEQYF.

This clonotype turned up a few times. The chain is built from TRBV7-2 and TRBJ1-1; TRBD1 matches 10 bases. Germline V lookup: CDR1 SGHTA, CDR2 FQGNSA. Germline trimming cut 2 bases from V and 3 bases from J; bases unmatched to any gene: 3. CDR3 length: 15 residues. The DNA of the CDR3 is TGTGCCAGCAGCTTACGCGGGACAGGGGACACTGAAGCTTTCTTT. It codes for CASSLRGTGDTEAFF.

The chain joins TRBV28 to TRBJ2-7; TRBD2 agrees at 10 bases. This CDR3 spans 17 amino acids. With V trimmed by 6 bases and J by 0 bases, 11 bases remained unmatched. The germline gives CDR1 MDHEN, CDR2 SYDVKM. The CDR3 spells CASRASGRDGSSYEQYF. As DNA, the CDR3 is TGTGCCAGCAGGGCTAGCGGGAGAGACGGCAGCTCCTACGAGCAGTACTTC.

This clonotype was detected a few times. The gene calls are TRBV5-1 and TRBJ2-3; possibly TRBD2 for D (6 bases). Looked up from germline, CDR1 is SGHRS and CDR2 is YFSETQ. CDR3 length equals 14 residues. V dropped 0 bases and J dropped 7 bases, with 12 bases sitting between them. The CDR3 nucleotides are TGCGCCAGCAGCTTGGGACTAGTTTCACATACGCAGTATTTT. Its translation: CASSLGLVSHTQYF.